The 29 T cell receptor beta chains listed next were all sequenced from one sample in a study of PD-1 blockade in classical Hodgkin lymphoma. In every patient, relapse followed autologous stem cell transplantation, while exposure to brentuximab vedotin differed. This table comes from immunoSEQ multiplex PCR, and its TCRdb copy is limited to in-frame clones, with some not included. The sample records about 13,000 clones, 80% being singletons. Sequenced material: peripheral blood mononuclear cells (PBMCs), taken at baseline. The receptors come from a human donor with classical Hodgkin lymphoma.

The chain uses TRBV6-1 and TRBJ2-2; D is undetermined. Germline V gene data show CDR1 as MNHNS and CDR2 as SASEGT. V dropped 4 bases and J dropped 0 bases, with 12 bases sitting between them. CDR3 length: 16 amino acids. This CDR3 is CASSVLVVANTGELFF. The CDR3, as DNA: TGTGCCAGCAGTGTACTTGTAGTCGCGAACACCGGGGAGCTGTTTTTT.

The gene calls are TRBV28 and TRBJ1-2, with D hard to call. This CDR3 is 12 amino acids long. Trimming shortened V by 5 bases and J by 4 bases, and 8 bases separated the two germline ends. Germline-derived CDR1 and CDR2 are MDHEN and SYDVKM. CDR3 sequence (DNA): TGTGCCAGCAGTGTCCCAGTCTATGGCTACACCTTC. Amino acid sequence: CASSVPVYGYTF.

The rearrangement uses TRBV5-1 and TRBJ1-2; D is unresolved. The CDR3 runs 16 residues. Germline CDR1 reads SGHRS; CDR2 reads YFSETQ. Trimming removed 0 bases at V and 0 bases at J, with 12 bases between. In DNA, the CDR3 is TGCGCCAGCAGCTTGGGACGAACGGGTTCTAACTATGGCTACACCTTC. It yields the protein CASSLGRTGSNYGYTF.

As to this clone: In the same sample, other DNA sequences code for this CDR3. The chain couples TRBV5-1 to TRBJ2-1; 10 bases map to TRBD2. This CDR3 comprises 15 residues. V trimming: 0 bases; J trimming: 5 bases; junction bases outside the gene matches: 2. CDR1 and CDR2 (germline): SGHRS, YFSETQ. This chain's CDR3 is CASSLVLAGNNEQFF. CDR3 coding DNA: TGCGCCAGCAGCTTGGTACTAGCGGGGAACAATGAGCAGTTCTTC.

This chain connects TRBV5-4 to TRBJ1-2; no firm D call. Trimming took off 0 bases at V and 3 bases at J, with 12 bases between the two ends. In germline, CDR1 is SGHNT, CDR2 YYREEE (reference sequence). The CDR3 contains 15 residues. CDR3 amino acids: CASSLVSRNYYGYTF. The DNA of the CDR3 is TGTGCCAGCAGCTTGGTTTCCAGGAACTACTATGGCTACACCTTC.

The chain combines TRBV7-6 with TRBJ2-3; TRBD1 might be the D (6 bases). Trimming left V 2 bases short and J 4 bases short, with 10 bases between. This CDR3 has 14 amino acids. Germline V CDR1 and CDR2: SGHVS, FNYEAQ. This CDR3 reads CASSLSGGADTQYF. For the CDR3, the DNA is TGTGCCAGCAGCTTAAGTGGGGGCGCAGATACGCAGTATTTT.

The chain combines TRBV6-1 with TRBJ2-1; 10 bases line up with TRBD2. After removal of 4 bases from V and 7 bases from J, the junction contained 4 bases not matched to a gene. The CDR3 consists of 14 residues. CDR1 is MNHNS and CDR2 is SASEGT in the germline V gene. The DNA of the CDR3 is TGTGCCAGCAGTGGAGCGGGGGGGCCGAATGAGCAGTTCTTC. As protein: CASSGAGGPNEQFF.

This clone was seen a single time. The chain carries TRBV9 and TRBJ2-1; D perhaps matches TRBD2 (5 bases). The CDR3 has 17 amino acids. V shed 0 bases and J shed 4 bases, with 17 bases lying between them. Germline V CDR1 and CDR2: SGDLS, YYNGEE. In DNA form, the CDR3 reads TGTGCCAGCAGCGTAGCCGGGAATCTTTTTGTTTACAATGAGCAGTTCTTC. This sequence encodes CASSVAGNLFVYNEQFF.

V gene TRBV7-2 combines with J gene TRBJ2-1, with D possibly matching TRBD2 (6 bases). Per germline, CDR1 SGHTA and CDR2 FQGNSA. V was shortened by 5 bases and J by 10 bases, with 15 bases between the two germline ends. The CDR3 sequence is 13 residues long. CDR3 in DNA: TGTGCCAGCAGCCCCGCGGGAATAACAGAGCAGTTCTTC. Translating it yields CASSPAGITEQFF.

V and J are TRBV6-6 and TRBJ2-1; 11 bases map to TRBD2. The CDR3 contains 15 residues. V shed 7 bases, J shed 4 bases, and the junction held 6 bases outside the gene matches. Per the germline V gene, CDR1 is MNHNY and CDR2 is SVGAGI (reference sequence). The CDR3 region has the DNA TGTGCCAGCAATAAACTAGCGGGGGCTTACAATGAGCAGTTCTTC. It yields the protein CASNKLAGAYNEQFF.

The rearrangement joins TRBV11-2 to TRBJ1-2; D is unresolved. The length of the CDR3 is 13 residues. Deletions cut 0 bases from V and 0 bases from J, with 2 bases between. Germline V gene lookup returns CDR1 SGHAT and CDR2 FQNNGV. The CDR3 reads CASSLDANYGYTF. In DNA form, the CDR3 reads TGTGCCAGCAGCTTAGACGCTAACTATGGCTACACCTTC.

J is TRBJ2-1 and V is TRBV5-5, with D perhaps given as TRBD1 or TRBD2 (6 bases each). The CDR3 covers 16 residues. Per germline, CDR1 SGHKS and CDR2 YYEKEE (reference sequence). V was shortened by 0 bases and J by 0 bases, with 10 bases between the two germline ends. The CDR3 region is CASSLEGGRSYNEQFF. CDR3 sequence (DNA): TGTGCCAGCAGCTTGGAGGGGGGACGCTCCTACAATGAGCAGTTCTTC.

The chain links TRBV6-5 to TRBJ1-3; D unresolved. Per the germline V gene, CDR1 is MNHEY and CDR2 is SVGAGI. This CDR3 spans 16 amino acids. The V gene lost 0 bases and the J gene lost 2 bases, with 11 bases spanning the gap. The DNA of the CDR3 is TGTGCCAGCAGTTACTCGAGGGCAGGCCCTGGAAACACCATATATTTT. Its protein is CASSYSRAGPGNTIYF.

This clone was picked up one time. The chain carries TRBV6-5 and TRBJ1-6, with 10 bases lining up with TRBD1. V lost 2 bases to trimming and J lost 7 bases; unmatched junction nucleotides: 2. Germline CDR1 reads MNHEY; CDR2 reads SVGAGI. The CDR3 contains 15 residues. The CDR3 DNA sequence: TGTGCCAGCAGTTACCCGGGACAGGGGAATTCACCCCTCCACTTT. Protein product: CASSYPGQGNSPLHF.

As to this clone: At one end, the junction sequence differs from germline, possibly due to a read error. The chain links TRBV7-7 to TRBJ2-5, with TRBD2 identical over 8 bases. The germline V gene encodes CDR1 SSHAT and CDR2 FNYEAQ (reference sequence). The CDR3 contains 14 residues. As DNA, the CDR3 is TGTGCTAGCAGCTTAACTGGCGGGGGGGAGACCCAGTACTTC. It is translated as CASSLTGGGETQYF.

Here the CDR3 reads CASSLNWGKGTEAFF. In DNA, the CDR3 is TGTGCCAGCAGCTTAAATTGGGGGAAGGGCACTGAAGCTTTCTTT. This chain joins TRBV7-2 and TRBJ1-1, with D possibly matching TRBD1 (5 bases). The CDR3 is 15 residues long. Germline values: CDR1 SGHTA, CDR2 FQGNSA. V was clipped by 2 bases and J by 4 bases, with 14 bases between them.

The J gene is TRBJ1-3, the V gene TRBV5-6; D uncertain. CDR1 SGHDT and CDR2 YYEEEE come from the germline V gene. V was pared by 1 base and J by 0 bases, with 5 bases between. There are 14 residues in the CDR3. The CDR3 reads CASSLWLSGNTIYF. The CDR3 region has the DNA TGTGCCAGCAGCTTGTGGCTCTCTGGAAACACCATATATTTT.

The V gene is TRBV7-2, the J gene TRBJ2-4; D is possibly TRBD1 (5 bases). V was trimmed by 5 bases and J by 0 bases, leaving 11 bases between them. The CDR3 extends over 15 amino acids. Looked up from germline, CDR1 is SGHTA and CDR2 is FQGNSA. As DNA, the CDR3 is TGTGCCAGCAGCCCCTCCAGGGCAGCCAAAAACATTCAGTACTTC. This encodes CASSPSRAAKNIQYF.

The CDR3 nucleotides read TGTGCCAGTAGTATAGAACCAGCAGGTTACACAGATACGCAGTATTTT. This translates into CASSIEPAGYTDTQYF. The chain has TRBV19 and TRBJ2-3, with D uncertain. Looked up from germline, CDR1 is LNHDA and CDR2 is SQIVND (reference sequence). This CDR3 has 16 residues. V was trimmed by 0 bases and J by 2 bases, leaving 12 bases between them.

CDR3 in amino acids: CASSPLGIGTDTQYF. DNA for the CDR3: TGTGCCAGCTCACCCCTAGGGATTGGGACAGATACGCAGTATTTT. V and J are TRBV18 and TRBJ2-3; D remains unclear. Germline assignment: CDR1 KGHSH and CDR2 LQKENI. The V end was cut by 3 bases, the J end by 3 bases, with 13 bases between. The CDR3 extends over 15 amino acids.

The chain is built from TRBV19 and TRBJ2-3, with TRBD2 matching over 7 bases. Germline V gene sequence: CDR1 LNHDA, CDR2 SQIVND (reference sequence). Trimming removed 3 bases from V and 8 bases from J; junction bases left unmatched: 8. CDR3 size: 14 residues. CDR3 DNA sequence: TGTGCCAGTAGTATTGGTAGCCCGGGAGGTACGCAGTATTTT. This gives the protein CASSIGSPGGTQYF.

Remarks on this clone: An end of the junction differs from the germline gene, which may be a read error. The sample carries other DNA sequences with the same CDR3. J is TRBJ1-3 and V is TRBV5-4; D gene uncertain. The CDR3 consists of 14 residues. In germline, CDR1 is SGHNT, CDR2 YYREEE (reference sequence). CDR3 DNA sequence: TGCGCCAGCAGCCAAGACTGGGTCCTTGACACCATATATTTT. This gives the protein CASSQDWVLDTIYF. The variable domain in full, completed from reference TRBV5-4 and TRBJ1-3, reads ETGVTQSPTHLIKTRGQQVTLRCSSQSGHNTVSWYQQALGQGPQFIFQYYREEENGRGNFPPRFSGLQFPNYSSELNVNALELDDSALYLCASSQDWVLDTIYFGEGSWLTVV.

This CDR3 reads CASGIQAVYGYTF. DNA of the CDR3: TGTGCCAGCGGAATTCAGGCAGTCTATGGCTACACCTTC. The chain recombines TRBV28 with TRBJ1-2, with D hard to call. V gave up 8 bases and J gave up 4 bases, with 14 bases separating them. This CDR3 has 13 amino acids. Germline V gene data show CDR1 as MDHEN and CDR2 as SYDVKM.

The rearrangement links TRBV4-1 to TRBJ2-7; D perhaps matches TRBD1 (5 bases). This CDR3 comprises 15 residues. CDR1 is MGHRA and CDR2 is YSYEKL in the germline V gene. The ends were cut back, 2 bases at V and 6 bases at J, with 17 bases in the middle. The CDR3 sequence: CASSQSTGLWIEQYF. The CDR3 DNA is TGCGCCAGCAGCCAATCTACAGGCCTGTGGATCGAGCAGTACTTC.

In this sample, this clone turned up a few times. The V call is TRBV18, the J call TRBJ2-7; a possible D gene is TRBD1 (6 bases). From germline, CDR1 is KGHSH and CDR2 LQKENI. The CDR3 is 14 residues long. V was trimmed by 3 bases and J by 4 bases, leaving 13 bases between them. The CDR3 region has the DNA TGTGCCAGCTCACCCCCTGACAGGCGGTACGAGCAGTACTTC. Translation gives CASSPPDRRYEQYF.

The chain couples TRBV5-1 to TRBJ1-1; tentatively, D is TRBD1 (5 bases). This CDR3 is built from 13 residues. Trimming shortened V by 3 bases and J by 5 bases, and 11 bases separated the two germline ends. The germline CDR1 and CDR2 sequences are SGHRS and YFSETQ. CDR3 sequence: CASSSGWGTEAFF. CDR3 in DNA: TGCGCCAGCAGCTCAGGGTGGGGGACTGAAGCTTTCTTT.

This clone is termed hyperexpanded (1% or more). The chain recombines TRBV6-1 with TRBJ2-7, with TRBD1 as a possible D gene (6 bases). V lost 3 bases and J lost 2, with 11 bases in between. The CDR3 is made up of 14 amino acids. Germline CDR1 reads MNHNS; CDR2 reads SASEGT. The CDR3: CASSEFGQPYEQYF. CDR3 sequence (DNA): TGTGCCAGCAGTGAGTTTGGACAGCCCTACGAGCAGTACTTC.

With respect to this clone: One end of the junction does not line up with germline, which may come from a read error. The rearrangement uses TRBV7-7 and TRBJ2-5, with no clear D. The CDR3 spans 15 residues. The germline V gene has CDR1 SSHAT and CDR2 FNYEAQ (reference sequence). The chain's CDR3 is CASSPDLVKAETQYF. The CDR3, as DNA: TGTGCTAGCAGCCCAGACCTCGTCAAGGCGGAGACCCAGTACTTC.

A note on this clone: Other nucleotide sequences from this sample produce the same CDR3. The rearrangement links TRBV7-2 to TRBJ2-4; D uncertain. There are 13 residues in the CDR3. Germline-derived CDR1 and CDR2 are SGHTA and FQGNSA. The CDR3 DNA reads TGTGCTAGTTCCGGCCTAGCCAAAAACATTCAGTACTTC. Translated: CASSGLAKNIQYF.